This T cell receptor beta chain derives from a study of blood T cell repertoires in COVID-19. V lost 6 bases to trimming and J lost 3 bases; unmatched junction nucleotides: 4. Germline lookup yields CDR1 SNHLY and CDR2 FYNNEI. This CDR3 has 13 amino acids. Profiled with immunoSEQ multiplex PCR; TCRdb holds only in-frame clones, not every one. The top ten clones hold roughly 61% of a sample with tens of thousands of clones, around 75% of them seen once. Material: peripheral blood. This sequence originates from an elderly man with acute or convalescent COVID-19. The chain combines TRBV2 with TRBJ1-1; 7 bases match TRBD1. CDR3 DNA sequence: TGTGCCAGCAGCCAACAGGGGTACACTGAAGCTTTCTTT. Amino acid sequence: CASSQQGYTEAFF.